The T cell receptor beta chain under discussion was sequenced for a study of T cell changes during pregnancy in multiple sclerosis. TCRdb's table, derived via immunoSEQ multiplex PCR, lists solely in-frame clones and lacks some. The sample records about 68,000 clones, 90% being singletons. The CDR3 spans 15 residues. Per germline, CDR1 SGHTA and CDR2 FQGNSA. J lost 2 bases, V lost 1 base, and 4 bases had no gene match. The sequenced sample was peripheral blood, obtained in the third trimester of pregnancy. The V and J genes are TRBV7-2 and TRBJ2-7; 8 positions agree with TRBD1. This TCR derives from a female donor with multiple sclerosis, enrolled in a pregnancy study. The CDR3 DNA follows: TGTGCCAGCAGCTTAGTGACAGGGGTTACCTACGAGCAGTACTTC. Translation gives CASSLVTGVTYEQYF.